This T cell receptor beta chain is drawn from a study of blood T cell repertoires in COVID-19. Study-level background: Italy, Spain and the United States were the sources of the convalescent and acute COVID-19 samples.

Data came from immunoSEQ multiplex PCR; TCRdb stores just in-frame clones and leaves some out. The table lists about 270,000 clones, 86% of them singletons, with around 8.8% in the top ten. CDR1 and CDR2 (germline): MDHEN, SYDVKM. The CDR3 is 12 amino acids. V dropped 8 bases and J dropped 11 bases, with 18 bases sitting between them. The sequence derives from a man aged 35 to 55 with active or convalescent COVID-19. The source material was peripheral blood. The gene calls are TRBV28 and TRBJ1-1; maybe TRBD1 (6 bases). CDR3 bases: TGTGCCAGCCTCTTGGAAGGCCAGGGGGCTTTCTTT. This sequence encodes CASLLEGQGAFF.